The next 20 T cell receptor beta chains were all read from a single sample in a study of OX40 agonist ivuxolimab in advanced cancers. Library prep was done by the immunoSEQ multiplex PCR assay. Not all clones reach the TCRdb copy of this immuneACCESS table, which keeps in-frame sequences only. Checked studies attribute under half of the gap to unresolved V genes and leave the rest unexplained. In all, the sample holds just over 90,000 clones, and roughly 92% of those were seen once. Roughly 2.6% of the sample goes to the ten largest clones. Sequenced here: CD4+ or CD8+ T cells sorted from blood, sampled in a trial of the OX40 agonist ivuxolimab. These TCRs come from an adult with an advanced solid tumor such as melanoma, head and neck, liver or kidney cancer.

The rearrangement links TRBV25-1 to TRBJ1-2; 7 bases fit TRBD1. The CDR3 extends over 16 amino acids. Germline CDR1 MGHDK, CDR2 SYGVNS. J gave up 2 bases and V 0 bases, and 6 bases lay outside the gene matches. CDR3 residues: CASSEYGTDKNYGYTF. In DNA, the CDR3 is TGTGCCAGCAGTGAATATGGGACAGATAAAAACTATGGCTACACCTTC.

The V and J genes are TRBV27 and TRBJ2-1; D is perhaps TRBD2 (6 bases). The CDR3 loop spans 15 amino acids. The V gene's germline CDR1 is MNHEY and CDR2 SMNVEV (reference sequence). The V end lost 1 base, the J end lost 1 base, and 8 bases lay between the germline ends. As DNA, the CDR3 is TGTGCCAGCAGTTTATGGGCGGGATCCTACAATGAGCAGTTCTTC. It encodes CASSLWAGSYNEQFF.

This chain uses TRBV6-1 with TRBJ2-1; D gene uncertain. The V end lost 5 bases, the J end lost 0 bases, and 5 bases lay between the germline ends. The CDR3 spans 13 residues. CDR1 and CDR2 (germline): MNHNS, SASEGT. CDR3 loop: CASSLSSYNEQFF. The CDR3, as DNA: TGTGCCAGCAGTCTTAGCTCCTACAATGAGCAGTTCTTC.

This chain links TRBV27 with TRBJ2-2; 9 bases map to TRBD1. This CDR3 is 18 amino acids long. V shed 9 bases and J 4 bases; nucleotides not matched to a gene: 18. Germline assignment: CDR1 MNHEY and CDR2 SMNVEV (reference sequence). In DNA, the CDR3 is TGTGCCAGTAGACAAAGTTTGGGGGGACAGGGAAGCACCGGGGAGCTGTTTTTT. Its translation: CASRQSLGGQGSTGELFF.

The chain uses TRBV7-2 and TRBJ2-1; the D gene is possibly TRBD2 (5 bases). The V end was cut by 0 bases, the J end by 0 bases, with 12 bases between. In germline, CDR1 is SGHTA, CDR2 FQGNSA. This CDR3 comprises 17 residues. The CDR3 is CASSLARSGSSYNEQFF. DNA for the CDR3: TGTGCCAGCAGCTTAGCTCGGTCGGGGAGCTCCTACAATGAGCAGTTCTTC. Looking up the rest from reference TRBV7-2 and TRBJ2-1 gives the full variable domain: GAGVSQSPSNKVTEKGKDVELRCDPISGHTALYWYRQSLGQGLEFLIYFQGNSAPDKSGLPSDRFSAERTGGSVSTLTIQRTQQEDSAVYLCASSLARSGSSYNEQFFGPGTRLTVL.

The genes are TRBV7-6 and TRBJ2-1; D may be TRBD1 or TRBD2 (6 bases each). This CDR3 comprises 15 residues. V lost 5 bases, J lost 5 bases, and 16 bases lay in between. Looked up from germline, CDR1 is SGHVS and CDR2 is FNYEAQ. CDR3 sequence: CASSLGAGLDNEQFF. CDR3 bases: TGTGCCAGCAGCCTGGGGGCGGGATTGGACAATGAGCAGTTCTTC. Looking up the rest from reference TRBV7-6 and TRBJ2-1 gives the full variable domain: GAGVSQSPRYKVTKRGQDVALRCDPISGHVSLYWYRQALGQGPEFLTYFNYEAQQDKSGLPNDRFSAERPEGSISTLTIQRTEQRDSAMYRCASSLGAGLDNEQFFGPGTRLTVL.

The chain links TRBV6-6 to TRBJ2-7; maybe TRBD2 (6 bases). V gave up 1 base and J gave up 2 bases, with 12 bases separating them. The CDR3 extends over 15 amino acids. Looked up from germline, CDR1 is MNHNY and CDR2 is SVGAGI (reference sequence). This CDR3 is CASSYYSGGTYEQYF. CDR3 sequence (DNA): TGTGCCAGCAGTTACTACTCTGGGGGGACCTACGAGCAGTACTTC.

The genes are TRBV5-4 and TRBJ2-7, with D perhaps matching TRBD2 (6 bases). CDR3 size: 13 residues. V shed 4 bases and J shed 3 bases, with 11 bases lying between them. CDR1 and CDR2 from the germline V gene are SGHNT and YYREEE (reference sequence). CDR3 bases: TGTGCCAGCAGCCGGGACTTGAACTACGAGCAGTACTTC. Translation gives CASSRDLNYEQYF.

The chain uses TRBV6-6 and TRBJ2-1, with TRBD2 matching over 8 bases. This CDR3 region has 15 residues. V trimming: 2 bases; J trimming: 9 bases; junction bases outside the gene matches: 9. Germline CDR1 is MNHNY and CDR2 is SVGAGI (reference sequence). Here the CDR3 DNA reads TGTGCCAGCAGTTACGGGGGACTAGGTCGCGGTGAGCAGTTCTTC. It encodes CASSYGGLGRGEQFF.

This chain links TRBV9 with TRBJ1-1; 7 nucleotides align to TRBD1. The CDR3 consists of 18 residues. The V gene's germline CDR1 is SGDLS and CDR2 YYNGEE. The junction had 11 bases not matched to a gene; V was cut back by 0 bases and J by 0 bases. CDR3 amino acids: CASSVGDRVVAVNTEAFF. Here the CDR3 DNA reads TGTGCCAGCAGCGTAGGCGACAGGGTGGTTGCAGTGAACACTGAAGCTTTCTTT.

This rearrangement joins TRBV11-2 to TRBJ1-2, with D maybe TRBD1 (5 bases). Between the trimmed V and J ends, which lost 0 bases and 8 bases, there was a span of 13 bases. CDR3 length: 14 residues. Germline V CDR1 and CDR2: SGHAT, FQNNGV. The CDR3 reads CASSLDGGSWGYTF. The CDR3 DNA sequence: TGTGCCAGCAGCTTAGATGGGGGTTCGTGGGGCTACACCTTC.

This chain connects TRBV6-5 to TRBJ2-1; D is unresolved. This CDR3 comprises 14 residues. Germline CDR1 and CDR2: MNHEY and SVGAGI. The V end lost 5 bases, the J end lost 4 bases, and 12 bases lay between the germline ends. CDR3 DNA: TGTGCCAGCAGTCTGCGCTCCTTTTACAATGAGCAGTTCTTC. Translation: CASSLRSFYNEQFF.

This clone was recorded a few times. The V and J genes are TRBV7-6 and TRBJ2-7; a weak D match, TRBD1 (5 bases). The CDR3 covers 13 residues. Per germline, CDR1 SGHVS and CDR2 FNYEAQ. V gave up 6 bases and J gave up 5 bases, with 14 bases separating them. The CDR3 DNA sequence: TGTGCCAGCAGTCCAGGGTTGGTTAACGAGCAGTACTTC. Amino acid sequence: CASSPGLVNEQYF. The variable domain in full, completed from reference TRBV7-6 and TRBJ2-7, reads GAGVSQSPRYKVTKRGQDVALRCDPISGHVSLYWYRQALGQGPEFLTYFNYEAQQDKSGLPNDRFSAERPEGSISTLTIQRTEQRDSAMYRCASSPGLVNEQYFGPGTRLTVT.

The chain carries TRBV12-5 and TRBJ2-5; TRBD1 matches at 7 bases. CDR3 length equals 16 residues. CDR1 is LGHNT, CDR2 FRNRAP, per germline. Trimming at V came to 3 bases and at J to 2 bases, leaving 9 bases not matched to a gene. As DNA, the CDR3 is TGTGCTAGTGGTTTCTCCGAGGGCAGGGGGCAAGAGACCCAGTACTTC. Amino acids: CASGFSEGRGQETQYF.

This chain joins TRBV30 and TRBJ2-3, with 10 positions matching TRBD2. Germline CDR1 and CDR2: GTSNPN and SVGIG (reference sequence). Germline trimming cut 4 bases from V and 2 bases from J; bases unmatched to any gene: 3. The CDR3 length is 14 residues. DNA of the CDR3: TGTGCCTGGAACCTAGCGGGAGCCACAGATACGCAGTATTTT. Its translation is CAWNLAGATDTQYF.

This chain uses TRBV4-1 with TRBJ1-1; D perhaps matches TRBD1 (5 bases). Looked up from germline, CDR1 is MGHRA and CDR2 is YSYEKL. The CDR3 length is 13 residues. V lost 4 bases, J lost 2 bases, and 8 bases lay in between. The CDR3 DNA reads TGCGCCAGCAGCCTTGGGGGAAACACTGAAGCTTTCTTT. Protein: CASSLGGNTEAFF.

CDR3 region: CSVRGNEAFF. Written as DNA, the CDR3 is TGCAGCGTCAGGGGAAATGAAGCTTTCTTT. The chain employs TRBV29-1 and TRBJ1-1, with D perhaps matching TRBD1 (6 bases). Germline lookup yields CDR1 SQVTM and CDR2 ANQGSEA. The CDR3 consists of 10 residues. V lost 6 bases and J lost 7, with 9 bases in between. The whole variable domain, remainder taken from reference TRBV29-1 and TRBJ1-1, is SAVISQKPSRDICQRGTSLTIQCQVDSQVTMMFWYRQQPGQSLTLIATANQGSEATYESGFVIDKFPISRPNLTFSTLTVSNMSPEDSSIYLCSVRGNEAFFGQGTRLTVV.

The chain has TRBV27 and TRBJ1-4; no firm D call. CDR1 is MNHEY, CDR2 SMNVEV, per germline (reference sequence). V lost 2 bases, J lost 6 bases, and 10 bases lay in between. This CDR3 is built from 14 residues. CDR3 coding DNA: TGTGCCAGCAGTTTAGCGGGCAGTGATGAAAAACTGTTTTTT. Translation: CASSLAGSDEKLFF.

This chain links TRBV6-5 with TRBJ2-1, with D perhaps TRBD2 (6 bases). The CDR3 runs 13 residues. Trimming removed 1 base at V and 8 bases at J, with 9 bases between. Germline CDR1 reads MNHEY; CDR2 reads SVGAGI. CDR3 loop: CASSYLGGDEQFF. The CDR3 bases are TGTGCCAGCAGTTACTTAGGAGGGGATGAGCAGTTCTTC.

V usage is TRBV10-1 and J usage is TRBJ2-5; 12 positions match TRBD1. V lost 3 bases and J lost 4; bases outside the gene matches: 9. Germline V gene data show CDR1 as WNHNN and CDR2 as SYGVQD (reference sequence). CDR3 size: 17 residues. DNA of the CDR3: TGCGCCAGCAGTGACCCACGCGGGACAGGGGGCGCAGAGACCCAGTACTTC. It yields the protein CASSDPRGTGGAETQYF.